This T cell receptor beta chain was retrieved from a study of blood T cell repertoires in COVID-19. Turning to the study itself: Material from acute and convalescent COVID-19 was sourced from the United States, Italy and Spain. The analysed material was cDNA or gDNA that came from T cells, B-cell-depleted T cells, or PBMCs.

Original methodology: How many nucleated cells were present was estimated from reference gene primer amplification. Here immunoSEQ multiplex PCR was the method, and the copy in TCRdb shows in-frame clones only, minus some. That table is the source of V, J and clone size, and D and trimming were worked out from the DNA. Of 30,000 to 40,000 clones in the sample, roughly nine tenths were seen once. Per germline, CDR1 SGHVS and CDR2 FNYEAQ. The CDR3 runs to 15 residues. Trimming removed 1 base at V and 3 bases at J, with 9 bases between. A single count supports this clone. The receptor comes from a man in his sixties with acute or convalescent COVID-19. What was sequenced was peripheral blood. The chain uses TRBV7-6 and TRBJ2-2; no definite D call. CDR3 coding DNA: TGTGCCAGCAGCTTAGATCTCAGGCACACCGGGGAGCTGTTTTTT. Amino acid sequence: CASSLDLRHTGELFF. The whole variable domain, remainder taken from reference TRBV7-6 and TRBJ2-2, is GAGVSQSPRYKVTKRGQDVALRCDPISGHVSLYWYRQALGQGPEFLTYFNYEAQQDKSGLPNDRFSAERPEGSISTLTIQRTEQRDSAMYRCASSLDLRHTGELFFGEGSRLTVL.